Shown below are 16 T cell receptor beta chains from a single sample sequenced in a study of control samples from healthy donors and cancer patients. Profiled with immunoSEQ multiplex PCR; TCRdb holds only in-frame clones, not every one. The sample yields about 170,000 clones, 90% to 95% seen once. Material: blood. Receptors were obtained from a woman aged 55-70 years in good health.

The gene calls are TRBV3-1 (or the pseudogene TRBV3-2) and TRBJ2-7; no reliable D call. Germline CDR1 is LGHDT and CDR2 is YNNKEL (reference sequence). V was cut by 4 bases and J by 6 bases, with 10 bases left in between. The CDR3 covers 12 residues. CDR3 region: CASSLTRGEQYF. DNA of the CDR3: TGTGCCAGCAGCCTGACCCGAGGCGAGCAGTACTTC.

The CDR3 loop reads CASSESWQGTYEQYF. The DNA for the CDR3 is TGTGCCAGCAGTGAATCCTGGCAGGGGACTTACGAGCAGTACTTC. The chain links TRBV25-1 to TRBJ2-7; D is tentatively TRBD1 or TRBD2 (6 bases each). This CDR3 is 15 amino acids long. The germline CDR1 and CDR2 sequences are MGHDK and SYGVNS. V was clipped by 1 base and J by 4 bases, with 14 bases between them.

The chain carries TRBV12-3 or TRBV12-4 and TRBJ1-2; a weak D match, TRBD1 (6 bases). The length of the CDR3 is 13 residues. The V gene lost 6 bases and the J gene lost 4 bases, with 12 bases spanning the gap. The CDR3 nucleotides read TGTGCCAGCAGAACTGACAGGACCTATGGCTACACCTTC. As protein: CASRTDRTYGYTF.

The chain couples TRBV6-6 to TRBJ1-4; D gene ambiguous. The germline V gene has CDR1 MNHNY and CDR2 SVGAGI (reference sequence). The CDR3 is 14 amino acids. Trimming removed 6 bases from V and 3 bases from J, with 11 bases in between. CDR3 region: CASSSSRSNEKLFF. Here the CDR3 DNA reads TGTGCCAGCAGCTCGAGTAGGTCTAATGAAAAACTGTTTTTT.

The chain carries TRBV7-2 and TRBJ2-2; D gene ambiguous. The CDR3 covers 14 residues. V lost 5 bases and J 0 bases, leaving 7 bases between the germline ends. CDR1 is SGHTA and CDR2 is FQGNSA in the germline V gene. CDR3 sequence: CASSLTPNTGELFF. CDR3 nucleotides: TGTGCCAGCAGCCTCACACCGAACACCGGGGAGCTGTTTTTT. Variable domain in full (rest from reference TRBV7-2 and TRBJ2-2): GAGVSQSPSNKVTEKGKDVELRCDPISGHTALYWYRQSLGQGLEFLIYFQGNSAPDKSGLPSDRFSAERTGGSVSTLTIQRTQQEDSAVYLCASSLTPNTGELFFGEGSRLTVL.

CDR3 DNA: TGTGCCAGTAGCGGCGGGGGGGCATACACCGGGGAGCTGTTTTTT. It codes for CASSGGGAYTGELFF. The chain is built from TRBV19 and TRBJ2-2; 9 bases line up with TRBD2. The trim removed 6 bases at V and 3 bases at J, leaving 5 bases unmatched. The CDR3 is 15 amino acids. Germline-derived CDR1 and CDR2 are LNHDA and SQIVND (reference sequence). The full variable domain, in which reference TRBV19 and TRBJ2-2 provide the parts outside the CDR3, is DGGITQSPKYLFRKEGQNVTLSCEQNLNHDAMYWYRQDPGQGLRLIYYSQIVNDFQKGDIAEGYSVSREKKESFPLTVTSAQKNPTAFYLCASSGGGAYTGELFFGEGSRLTVL.

CDR3 sequence reads: CASSSTEDNSPLHF. The CDR3 coding sequence is TGTGCCAGCAGTTCGACTGAAGATAATTCACCCCTCCACTTT. This chain connects TRBV27 to TRBJ1-6; no firm D call. The CDR3 is made up of 14 amino acids. Germline loops: CDR1 MNHEY, CDR2 SMNVEV (reference sequence). Trimming stripped 4 bases from V and 5 bases from J, with 9 bases between.

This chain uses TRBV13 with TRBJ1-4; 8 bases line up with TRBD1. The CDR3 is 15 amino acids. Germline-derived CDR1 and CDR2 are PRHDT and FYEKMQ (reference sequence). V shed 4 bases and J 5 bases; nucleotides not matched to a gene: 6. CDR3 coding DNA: TGTGCCAGCAGCTCTTTCCGGGACAGGAATGAAAAACTGTTTTTT. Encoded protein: CASSSFRDRNEKLFF.

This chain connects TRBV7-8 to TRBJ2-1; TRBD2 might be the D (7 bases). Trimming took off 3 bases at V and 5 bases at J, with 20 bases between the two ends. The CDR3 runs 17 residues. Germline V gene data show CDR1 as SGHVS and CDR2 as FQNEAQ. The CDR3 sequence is CASSFWPGEGTNNEQFF. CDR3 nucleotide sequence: TGTGCCAGCAGCTTTTGGCCAGGGGAGGGAACCAACAATGAGCAGTTCTTC.

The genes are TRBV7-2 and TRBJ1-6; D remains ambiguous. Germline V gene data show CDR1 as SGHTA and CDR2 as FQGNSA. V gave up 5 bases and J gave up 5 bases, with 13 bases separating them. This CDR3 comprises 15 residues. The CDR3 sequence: CASSGTGSNNSPLHF. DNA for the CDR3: TGTGCCAGCAGCGGCACGGGGTCGAATAATTCACCCCTCCACTTT.

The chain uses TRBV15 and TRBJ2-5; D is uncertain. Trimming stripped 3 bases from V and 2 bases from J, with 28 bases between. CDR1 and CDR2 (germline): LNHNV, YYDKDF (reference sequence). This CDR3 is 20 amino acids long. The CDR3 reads CATSRSPIELPRFRQETQYF. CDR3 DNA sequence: TGTGCCACCAGCAGGTCTCCTATCGAGTTGCCTCGGTTTCGTCAAGAGACCCAGTACTTC.

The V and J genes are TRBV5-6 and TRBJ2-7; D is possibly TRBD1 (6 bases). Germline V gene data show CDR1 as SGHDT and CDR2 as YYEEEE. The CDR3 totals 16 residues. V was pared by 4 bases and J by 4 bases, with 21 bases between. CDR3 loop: CASSVGLQGNGYEQYF. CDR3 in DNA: TGTGCCAGCAGCGTTGGACTTCAGGGGAATGGGTACGAGCAGTACTTC.

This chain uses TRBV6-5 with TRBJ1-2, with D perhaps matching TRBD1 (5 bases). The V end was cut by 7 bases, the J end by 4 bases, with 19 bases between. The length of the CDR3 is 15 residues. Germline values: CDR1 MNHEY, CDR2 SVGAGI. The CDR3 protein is CASTILRTGTYGYTF. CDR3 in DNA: TGTGCCAGCACCATTCTTCGAACGGGGACCTATGGCTACACCTTC.

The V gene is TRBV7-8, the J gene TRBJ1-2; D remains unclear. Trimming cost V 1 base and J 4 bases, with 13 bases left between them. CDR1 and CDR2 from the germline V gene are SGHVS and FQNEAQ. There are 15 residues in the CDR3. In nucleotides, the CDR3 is TGTGCCAGCAGCTTAGAGTCGACGGCAAGCTATGGCTACACCTTC. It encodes CASSLESTASYGYTF.

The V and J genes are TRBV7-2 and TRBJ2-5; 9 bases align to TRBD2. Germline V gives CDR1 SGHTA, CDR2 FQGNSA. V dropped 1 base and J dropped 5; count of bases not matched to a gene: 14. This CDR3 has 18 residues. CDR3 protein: CASSLVGSGGPTAETQYF. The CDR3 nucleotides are TGTGCCAGCAGCTTAGTTGGTAGCGGGGGTCCCACCGCGGAGACCCAGTACTTC.

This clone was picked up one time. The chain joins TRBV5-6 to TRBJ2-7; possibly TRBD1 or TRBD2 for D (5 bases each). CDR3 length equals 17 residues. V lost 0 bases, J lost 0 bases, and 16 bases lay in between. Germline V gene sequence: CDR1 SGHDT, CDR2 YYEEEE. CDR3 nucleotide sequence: TGTGCCAGCAGCTTGGAAGTCGGGACGCAGAGCTCCTACGAGCAGTACTTC. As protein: CASSLEVGTQSSYEQYF.